A selection of T cell receptor beta chains follows, all from one sample in a study of blood T cell repertoires in COVID-19. The table came from immunoSEQ multiplex PCR; TCRdb's copy has only in-frame clones and leaves some out. This table has about 200,000 clones, roughly 83% appearing once. Sequences were obtained from peripheral blood. The source is a woman between 40 and 50 years old with COVID-19, enrolled during active disease. CDR3s include the opening cysteine and the closing phenylalanine or tryptophan. The order of the fields is clone size, V gene, J gene, D gene, CDR3 protein, CDR3 DNA. D genes are given only for firm matches. Clone size is shown for a subset of rows, as once, few, many or a class of expanded clone.

clone size: .
V gene: TRBV3-1/TRBV3-2
J gene: TRBJ2-2
D gene: .
CDR3 protein: CASSQVSGTGELFF
CDR3 DNA: TGTGCCAGCAGCCAAGTAAGCGGCACCGGGGAGCTGTTTTTT

clone size: .
V gene: TRBV10-1
J gene: TRBJ1-2
D gene: .
CDR3 protein: CASSEPGQNYGYTF
CDR3 DNA: TGCGCCAGCAGTGAACCAGGGCAGAACTATGGCTACACCTTC

clone size: .
V gene: TRBV7-9
J gene: TRBJ2-7
D gene: TRBD2
CDR3 protein: CASSLGLAGVPYEQYF
CDR3 DNA: TGTGCCAGCAGCTTAGGACTAGCGGGAGTGCCCTACGAGCAGTACTTC

clone size: .
V gene: TRBV2
J gene: TRBJ2-7
D gene: .
CDR3 protein: CARSPPAGSYEQYF
CDR3 DNA: TGTGCCAGATCACCCCCGGCAGGCTCCTACGAGCAGTACTTC

clone size: once
V gene: TRBV6-5
J gene: TRBJ1-5
D gene: TRBD1
CDR3 protein: CASKDRGFSNQPQHF
CDR3 DNA: TGTGCCAGCAAGGACAGGGGTTTTAGCAATCAGCCCCAGCATTTT

clone size: .
V gene: TRBV3-1/TRBV3-2
J gene: TRBJ2-1
D gene: .
CDR3 protein: CASSHGRRTLGNEQFF
CDR3 DNA: TGTGCCAGCAGCCATGGGCGGAGGACTTTGGGCAATGAGCAGTTCTTC

clone size: .
V gene: TRBV10-1
J gene: TRBJ2-2
D gene: .
CDR3 protein: CASSAAGASNTRTVGELFF
CDR3 DNA: TGCGCCAGCAGTGCGGCGGGGGCGTCGAATACCCGAACGGTCGGGGAGCTGTTTTTT

clone size: many
V gene: TRBV3-1/TRBV3-2
J gene: TRBJ2-2
D gene: TRBD2
CDR3 protein: CASSPGGAGGELFF
CDR3 DNA: TGTGCCAGCAGCCCCGGGGGGGCTGGCGGGGAGCTGTTTTTT

clone size: .
V gene: TRBV7-7
J gene: TRBJ2-1
D gene: .
CDR3 protein: CASSLGLGGGGNEQFF
CDR3 DNA: TGTGCCAGCAGCTTAGGCTTGGGGGGAGGAGGCAATGAGCAGTTCTTC

clone size: .
V gene: TRBV11-1
J gene: TRBJ2-7
D gene: TRBD2
CDR3 protein: CASSNTGTSEAYEQYF
CDR3 DNA: TGTGCCAGCAGCAACACCGGGACTAGCGAGGCCTACGAGCAGTACTTC

clone size: .
V gene: TRBV4-2
J gene: TRBJ2-3
D gene: TRBD2
CDR3 protein: CASSQPGTSKDTQYF
CDR3 DNA: TGTGCCAGCAGCCAACCCGGGACTAGCAAAGATACGCAGTATTTT

clone size: .
V gene: TRBV6-4
J gene: TRBJ1-4
D gene: .
CDR3 protein: CASSASSEGNNEKLFF
CDR3 DNA: TGTGCCAGCAGTGCTTCCTCGGAGGGGAATAATGAAAAACTGTTTTTT

clone size: .
V gene: TRBV9
J gene: TRBJ1-6
D gene: .
CDR3 protein: CASSPRSSAHNSPLHF
CDR3 DNA: TGTGCCAGCAGCCCCCGGTCTTCTGCCCATAATTCACCCCTCCACTTT

clone size: .
V gene: TRBV3-1/TRBV3-2
J gene: TRBJ2-5
D gene: .
CDR3 protein: CASSHAGAETQYF
CDR3 DNA: TGTGCCAGCAGCCACGCGGGGGCGGAGACCCAGTACTTC

clone size: .
V gene: TRBV19
J gene: TRBJ2-3
D gene: TRBD1
CDR3 protein: CASSLGQAFVDTQYF
CDR3 DNA: TGTGCCAGTAGCTTAGGACAGGCGTTTGTAGATACGCAGTATTTT